The rows below give T cell receptor beta chains drawn from one sample of a study of cytomegalovirus exposure and HLA in healthy donors. Libraries were prepared by immunoSEQ multiplex PCR; TCRdb keeps only in-frame clonotypes and omits some of them. The table includes 150,000 to 170,000 clones, roughly three quarters detected once. The sequenced sample consisted of PBMCs. These receptor sequences come from a young man in good health and CMV-seropositive. Both conserved end residues are part of each CDR3. A D gene is named only where the DNA matches it firmly. Expanded clones get a size class; other rows say once, few or many, or leave the size out.

cdr3_nt	cdr3_aa	clone_size	d_call	v_call	j_call
TGTGCCAGCAGCCGAGGACACAGGGCATACGAGCAGTACTTC	CASSRGHRAYEQYF	NA	NA	TRBV11-2	TRBJ2-7
TGTGCCAGCAGCGGACGACAGGGCTGGAGCACTGAAGCTTTCTTT	CASSGRQGWSTEAFF	NA	TRBD1	TRBV7-9	TRBJ1-1
TGTGCCAGTTCAGGGTGGGCTCTACGCGAGCAGTACTTC	CASSGWALREQYF	few	NA	TRBV6-6	TRBJ2-7
TGTGCCACCAGCAGAGCCTCCTATACGCAGTATTTT	CATSRASYTQYF	NA	NA	TRBV15	TRBJ2-3
TGTGCCAGCAGGACAGGGTTGGGGGACTACGAGCAGTACTTC	CASRTGLGDYEQYF	NA	TRBD1	TRBV6-5	TRBJ2-7
TGCGCCAGCAGCTTGCGGGCCACAGGGACCGGGGCCAACGTCCTGACTTTC	CASSLRATGTGANVLTF	NA	NA	TRBV5-1	TRBJ2-6
TGTGCCAGCAGTGCCGACAGCACTTCTAGCAATCAGCCCCAGCATTTT	CASSADSTSSNQPQHF	NA	NA	TRBV2	TRBJ1-5
TGTGCCAGCAGTTCGCGACAGGGGTTCGGTGAAGCTTTCTTT	CASSSRQGFGEAFF	few	TRBD1	TRBV27	TRBJ1-1
TGCGCCAGCAGCTTGGGGGCAGACACAGATACGCAGTATTTT	CASSLGADTDTQYF	NA	NA	TRBV5-1	TRBJ2-3
TGTGCTACTATATCAGACAGGCCGCGAGAGTGGTCAAGAAACACCATATATTTT	CATISDRPREWSRNTIYF	NA	NA	TRBV12-5	TRBJ1-3
TGCAGCGTTGATTCAGGACAGACTAGCACAGATACGCAGTATTTT	CSVDSGQTSTDTQYF	NA	NA	TRBV29-1	TRBJ2-3
TGCGCCAGCAGTGATGCCAGGGTGTACGAGCAGTACTTC	CASSDARVYEQYF	NA	NA	TRBV10-1	TRBJ2-7
TGTGCCAGCAGCATACCGGACAGGGAGGTTGGCACAGATACGCAGTATTTT	CASSIPDREVGTDTQYF	NA	TRBD1	TRBV9	TRBJ2-3
TGTGCCATTTCGACAGAGAACACCGGGGAGCTGTTTTTT	CAISTENTGELFF	few	NA	TRBV19	TRBJ2-2
TGTGCCAGCAGTGAACTAGAAAGCGTCTATAGCAATCAGCCCCAGCATTTT	CASSELESVYSNQPQHF	NA	NA	TRBV6-1	TRBJ1-5
TGTGCCAGCAGTTCACGTATCAGGGGTGGCACCGGGGAGCTGTTTTTT	CASSSRIRGGTGELFF	NA	NA	TRBV6-5	TRBJ2-2
TGTGCCAGCAGCCCCCTAAGGGGGGGGACTAGGGCCGGGGAGCTGTTTTTT	CASSPLRGGTRAGELFF	NA	TRBD2	TRBV7-3	TRBJ2-2
TGTGCCAGCAGTGTGGCGGGAGGGCCGTCACCAGATACGCAGTATTTT	CASSVAGGPSPDTQYF	NA	TRBD2	TRBV2	TRBJ2-3
TGTGCCAGCACCAGACAGTCTTCAACTAATGAAAAACTGTTTTTT	CASTRQSSTNEKLFF	NA	NA	TRBV27	TRBJ1-4
TGTGCCAGCAGTTTCGCCGAAAGGAGAGGAACCGGGGAGCTGTTTTTT	CASSFAERRGTGELFF	once	NA	TRBV6-5	TRBJ2-2
TGCAGCGTTGAGACGGAAAGCGGCTACGAGCAGTACTTC	CSVETESGYEQYF	NA	NA	TRBV29-1	TRBJ2-7
TGTGCCTGGGGGGGAGGGGCGCAGTTCTTC	CAWGGGAQFF	NA	TRBD2	TRBV30	TRBJ2-1
TGTGCCAGCAGCGTTAGCGGGAGCATGGTCGAGCAGTACTTC	CASSVSGSMVEQYF	few	TRBD2	TRBV9	TRBJ2-7
TGTGCCAGCAGCCGGGGACTAGCGGGAGGTGAGCAGTTCTTC	CASSRGLAGGEQFF	NA	TRBD2	TRBV5-8	TRBJ2-1
TGTGCCAGCACATACAGGGGTTTCACCGGGGAGCTGTTTTTT	CASTYRGFTGELFF	NA	TRBD1	TRBV6-1	TRBJ2-2
TGCGCCAGCAGTCAGAAGCGGCAGAACGGCCACGAGCAGTACTTC	CASSQKRQNGHEQYF	few	NA	TRBV23-1	TRBJ2-7
TGTGCCAGCAGCTCGGAGGTCAATCAGCCCCAGCATTTT	CASSSEVNQPQHF	few	NA	TRBV7-2	TRBJ1-5
TGTGCCAGTAGGGGACAGGGTGGGAACACTGAAGCTTTCTTT	CASRGQGGNTEAFF	NA	TRBD1	TRBV19	TRBJ1-1
TGCAGCGTTGTTGGGACAGATCTCGATGGCCAGCATTTT	CSVVGTDLDGQHF	NA	TRBD1	TRBV29-1	TRBJ1-5
TGTGCCAGCAAACCGGACAGGGTCAACTATGGCTACACCTTC	CASKPDRVNYGYTF	NA	TRBD1	TRBV27	TRBJ1-2
TGTGCCAGCAGTTTAACGGCCGGGGAGCTGTTTTTT	CASSLTAGELFF	NA	NA	TRBV27	TRBJ2-2
TGTGCCAGCTCACCACCGGCGGCAGGACACAGGAACACTGAAGCTTTCTTT	CASSPPAAGHRNTEAFF	NA	NA	TRBV18	TRBJ1-1
TGTGCCAGCAGTCTACTAGCGGATACCTACGAGCAGTACTTC	CASSLLADTYEQYF	NA	TRBD2	TRBV27	TRBJ2-7
TGTGCCAGCTCACCGGGGTCGGGGAATGAAAAACTGTTTTTT	CASSPGSGNEKLFF	NA	NA	TRBV18	TRBJ1-4
TGCGCCAGCAGCCAAGACCCCGCCGGGCGGGGGAGAGAGACCCAGTACTTC	CASSQDPAGRGRETQYF	NA	TRBD2	TRBV4-3	TRBJ2-5
TGTGCCAGCAGCGTACAGCCGGGACAGGGATATTACGAGCAGTACTTC	CASSVQPGQGYYEQYF	NA	TRBD1	TRBV9	TRBJ2-7
TGTGCTAGCAGCTTTGGCGGGAGCAAGGAGACCCAGTACTTC	CASSFGGSKETQYF	once	TRBD2	TRBV7-7	TRBJ2-5